This T cell receptor beta chain was recovered during a study of shared clonotypes between healthy human individuals. Findings and caveats of the study: Clonotypes shared by all four sorted-subset donors had higher generation probabilities than non-shared clonotypes.

The method was immunoSEQ multiplex PCR; TCRdb's version includes in-frame clones alone and lacks a portion of them. Seen here are about 380,000 clones, approximately 96% observed once, and the top ten hold 0.25% to 0.35%. Notes on this clone: The target antigen is unknown.

Germline V gene lookup returns CDR1 MNHEY and CDR2 SVGAGI. The CDR3 sequence is 15 residues long. Trimming removed 4 bases from V and 0 bases from J; junction bases left unmatched: 2. The source material was memory CD8+ T cells sorted from blood. Noted subset: CD45RO+ cells pooled with CCR7-negative TemRA cells. V and J are TRBV6-5 and TRBJ2-7; 11 nucleotides align to TRBD2. The TCR originated in a man under 40 in good health. The CDR3 loop reads CASSSLAGGSYEQYF. DNA for the CDR3: TGTGCCAGCAGTTCCCTAGCGGGAGGCTCCTACGAGCAGTACTTC.